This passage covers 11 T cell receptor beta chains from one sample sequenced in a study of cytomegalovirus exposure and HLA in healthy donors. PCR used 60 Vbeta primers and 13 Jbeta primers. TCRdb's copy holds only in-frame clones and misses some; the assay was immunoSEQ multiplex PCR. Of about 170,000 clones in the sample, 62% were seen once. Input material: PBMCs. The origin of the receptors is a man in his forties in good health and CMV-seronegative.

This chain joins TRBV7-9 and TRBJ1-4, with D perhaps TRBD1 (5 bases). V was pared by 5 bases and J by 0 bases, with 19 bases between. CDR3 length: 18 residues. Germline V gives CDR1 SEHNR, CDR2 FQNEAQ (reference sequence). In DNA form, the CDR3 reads TGTGCCAGCAGCGCAAGCCCCAGGGTAGGCGCAACTAATGAAAAACTGTTTTTT. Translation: CASSASPRVGATNEKLFF.

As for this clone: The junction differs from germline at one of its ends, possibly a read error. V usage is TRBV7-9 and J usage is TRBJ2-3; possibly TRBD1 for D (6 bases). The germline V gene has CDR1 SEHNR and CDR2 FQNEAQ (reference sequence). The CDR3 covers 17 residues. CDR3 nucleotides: TGTTCCAGCAGCTTAAGTCGCGGAGAGGGGGTCACAGATACGCAGTATTTT. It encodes CSSSLSRGEGVTDTQYF.

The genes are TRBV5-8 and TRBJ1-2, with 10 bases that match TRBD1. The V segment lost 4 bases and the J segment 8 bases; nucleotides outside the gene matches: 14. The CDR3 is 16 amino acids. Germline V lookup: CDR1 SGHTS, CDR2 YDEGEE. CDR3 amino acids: CASSGADRGLFGGYTF. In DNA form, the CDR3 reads TGTGCCAGCAGCGGAGCGGACAGGGGGTTATTCGGCGGCTACACCTTC.

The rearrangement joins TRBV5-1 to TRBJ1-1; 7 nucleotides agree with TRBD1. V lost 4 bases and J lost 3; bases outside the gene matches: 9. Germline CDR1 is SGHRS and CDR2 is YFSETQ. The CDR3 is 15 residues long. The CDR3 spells CASSLRQGGDTEAFF. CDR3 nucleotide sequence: TGCGCCAGCAGCCTCCGACAGGGTGGGGACACTGAAGCTTTCTTT.

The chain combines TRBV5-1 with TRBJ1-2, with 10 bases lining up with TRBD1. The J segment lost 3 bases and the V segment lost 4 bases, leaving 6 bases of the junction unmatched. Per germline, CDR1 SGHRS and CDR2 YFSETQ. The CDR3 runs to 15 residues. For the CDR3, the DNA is TGCGCCAGCAGCACGAGGACAGGGGGGGACTATGGCTACACCTTC. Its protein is CASSTRTGGDYGYTF. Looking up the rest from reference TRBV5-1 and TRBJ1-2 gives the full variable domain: KAGVTQTPRYLIKTRGQQVTLSCSPISGHRSVSWYQQTPGQGLQFLFEYFSETQRNKGNFPGRFSGRQFSNSRSEMNVSTLELGDSALYLCASSTRTGGDYGYTFGSGTRLTVV.

The CDR3 DNA is TGCGCCAGCAGCCCCCAGGGGGGGAACACTGAAGCTTTCTTT. Translated: CASSPQGGNTEAFF. The V and J genes are TRBV4-1 and TRBJ1-1; 7 bases are shared with TRBD1. Germline V lookup: CDR1 MGHRA, CDR2 YSYEKL. The ends lost 4 bases at V and 1 base at J; junction bases unmatched: 3. The CDR3 has 14 residues.

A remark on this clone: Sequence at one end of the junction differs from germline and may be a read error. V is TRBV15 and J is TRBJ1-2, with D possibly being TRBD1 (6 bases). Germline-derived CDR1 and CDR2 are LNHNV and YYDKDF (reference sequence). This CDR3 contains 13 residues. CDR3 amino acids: CATSREGGDGRSF. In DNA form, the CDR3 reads TGTGCCACCAGCAGAGAAGGGGGGGACGGACGGTCCTTC.

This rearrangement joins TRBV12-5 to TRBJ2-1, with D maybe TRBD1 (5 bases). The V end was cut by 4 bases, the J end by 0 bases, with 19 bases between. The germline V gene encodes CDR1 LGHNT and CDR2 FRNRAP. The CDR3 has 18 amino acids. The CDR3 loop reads CASGYRTDTLFSYNEQFF. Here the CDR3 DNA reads TGTGCTAGTGGTTACAGGACCGATACCCTTTTCTCCTACAATGAGCAGTTCTTC.

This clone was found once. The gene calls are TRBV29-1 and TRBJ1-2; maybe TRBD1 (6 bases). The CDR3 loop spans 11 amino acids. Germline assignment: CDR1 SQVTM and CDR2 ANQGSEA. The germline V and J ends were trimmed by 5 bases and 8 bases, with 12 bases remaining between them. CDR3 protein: CSVIQDSGYTF. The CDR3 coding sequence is TGCAGCGTTATACAGGACAGCGGCTACACCTTC. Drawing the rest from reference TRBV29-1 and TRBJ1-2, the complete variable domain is SAVISQKPSRDICQRGTSLTIQCQVDSQVTMMFWYRQQPGQSLTLIATANQGSEATYESGFVIDKFPISRPNLTFSTLTVSNMSPEDSSIYLCSVIQDSGYTFGSGTRLTVV.

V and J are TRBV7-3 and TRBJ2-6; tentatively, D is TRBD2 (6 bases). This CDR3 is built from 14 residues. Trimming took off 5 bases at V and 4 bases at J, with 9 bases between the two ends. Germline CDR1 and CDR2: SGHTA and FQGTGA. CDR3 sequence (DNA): TGTGCCAGCAGCACCCGGGGGGGGGCCAACGTCCTGACTTTC. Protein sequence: CASSTRGGANVLTF.

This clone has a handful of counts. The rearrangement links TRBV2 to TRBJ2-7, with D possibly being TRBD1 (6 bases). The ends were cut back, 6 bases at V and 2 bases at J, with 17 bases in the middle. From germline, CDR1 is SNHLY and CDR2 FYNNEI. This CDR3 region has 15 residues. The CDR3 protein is CASRADSQGPYEQYF. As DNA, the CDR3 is TGTGCCAGCAGGGCGGACAGTCAGGGTCCCTACGAGCAGTACTTC. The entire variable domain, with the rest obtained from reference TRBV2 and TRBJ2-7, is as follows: EPEVTQTPSHQVTQMGQEVILRCVPISNHLYFYWYRQILGQKVEFLVSFYNNEISEKSEIFDDQFSVERPDGSNFTLKIRSTKLEDSAMYFCASRADSQGPYEQYFGPGTRLTVT.